The 5 T cell receptor beta chains listed next were all sequenced from one sample in a study of T cell responses to AZD1222 COVID-19 vaccine. Generated by immunoSEQ multiplex PCR, the TCRdb table keeps only in-frame clones and is missing some. The repertoire holds some 150,000 clones, with more than 85% as singletons. This material consisted of peripheral blood, taken on day 0 of AZD1222 vaccination. The receptors stem from an adult in good health.

The chain has TRBV6-5 and TRBJ2-5; D possibly corresponds to TRBD2 (6 bases). The CDR3 length is 15 residues. Trimming pared 6 bases from V and 4 bases from J, leaving 18 bases between. CDR1 is MNHEY, CDR2 SVGAGI, per germline. CDR3 bases: TGTGCCAGCAGACTAGAGACCGGGGGAGGAGAGACCCAGTACTTC. Its protein product is CASRLETGGGETQYF.

The chain joins TRBV14 to TRBJ1-1, with D maybe TRBD1 (5 bases). This CDR3 is 15 amino acids long. V shed 4 bases and J shed 4 bases, with 16 bases lying between them. Per germline, CDR1 SGHDN and CDR2 FVKESK. The CDR3 sequence is CASSLGYGGITEAFF. The CDR3 coding sequence is TGTGCCAGCAGCCTTGGATATGGGGGAATCACTGAAGCTTTCTTT.

The count of this clone is one. The rearrangement joins TRBV20-1 to TRBJ1-5; D is unresolved. The CDR3 spans 13 residues. Germline CDR1 and CDR2: DFQATT and SNEGSKA (reference sequence). The V gene lost 3 bases and the J gene lost 5 bases, with 11 bases spanning the gap. In nucleotides, the CDR3 is TGCAGTGCTAGTCCGCCGCTAGATCAGCCCCAGCATTTT. It specifies CSASPPLDQPQHF.

J is TRBJ1-1 and V is TRBV9; D is uncertain. Between the trimmed V and J ends, which lost 7 bases and 10 bases, there was a span of 17 bases. Per germline, CDR1 SGDLS and CDR2 YYNGEE. This CDR3 comprises 12 residues. CDR3 region: CASSRPGLGAFF. In DNA, the CDR3 is TGTGCCAGCTCCAGGCCGGGCCTGGGAGCTTTCTTT.

This chain joins TRBV19 and TRBJ2-7; a possible D gene is TRBD2 (5 bases). The CDR3 covers 12 residues. CDR1 LNHDA and CDR2 SQIVND come from the germline V gene (reference sequence). V lost 8 bases, J lost 3 bases, and 11 bases lay in between. The CDR3 DNA is TGTGCCAGTGGAACCGCGGGCTACGAGCAGTACTTC. Amino acids: CASGTAGYEQYF.